The 27 T cell receptor beta chains given below trace back to one sample, sequenced in a study of blood T cell repertoires in COVID-19. The assay was immunoSEQ multiplex PCR, and TCRdb's table has in-frame clones only and misses some. The sample carries 130,000 or so clones, around 75% recorded once. Sequencing was performed on peripheral blood. Receptors originate from a woman in her 70s with COVID-19, enrolled during active disease.

The chain combines TRBV30 with TRBJ1-2, with 8 bases fitting TRBD1. This CDR3 contains 13 residues. V dropped 5 bases and J dropped 4; count of bases not matched to a gene: 6. The germline gives CDR1 GTSNPN, CDR2 SVGIG (reference sequence). CDR3 loop: CAWADRGGYGYTF. DNA for the CDR3: TGTGCCTGGGCCGACAGGGGCGGCTATGGCTACACCTTC. The full variable domain, rest sourced from reference TRBV30 and TRBJ1-2, is SQTIHQWPATLVQPVGSPLSLECTVEGTSNPNLYWYRQAAGRGLQLLFYSVGIGQISSEVPQNLSASRPQDRQFILSSKKLLLSDSGFYLCAWADRGGYGYTFGSGTRLTVV.

The rearrangement joins TRBV30 to TRBJ2-1; TRBD2 matches 13 bases. V was pared by 6 bases and J by 0 bases, with 11 bases of the junction left unmatched. Germline CDR1 is GTSNPN and CDR2 is SVGIG (reference sequence). The CDR3 contains 18 residues. The DNA for the CDR3 is TGTGCCTGCGACTTCGGGACTAGCGGGACGATCTCCTACAATGAGCAGTTCTTC. It specifies CACDFGTSGTISYNEQFF.

This clone was picked up a small number of times. The V call is TRBV2, the J call TRBJ2-7; 9 bases fit TRBD1. V was pared by 5 bases and J by 6 bases, with 8 bases of the junction left unmatched. This CDR3 has 14 amino acids. Per the germline V gene, CDR1 is SNHLY and CDR2 is FYNNEI. The CDR3 loop reads CASSSRDRASEQYF. For the CDR3, the DNA is TGTGCCAGCAGTAGCCGGGACAGGGCTAGCGAGCAGTACTTC.

The chain uses TRBV28 and TRBJ1-2; the D is unclear. There are 15 residues in the CDR3. Germline V CDR1 and CDR2: MDHEN, SYDVKM. Deletions cut 6 bases from V and 0 bases from J, with 14 bases between. The CDR3 sequence is CASSSPRGANYGYTF. CDR3 in DNA: TGTGCCAGCAGCTCCCCCCGGGGAGCTAACTATGGCTACACCTTC.

The chain recombines TRBV7-2 with TRBJ1-3, with D tentatively TRBD1 (6 bases). This CDR3 has 17 amino acids. The V end lost 5 bases, the J end lost 3 bases, and 20 bases lay between the germline ends. Germline V gene sequence: CDR1 SGHTA, CDR2 FQGNSA. The CDR3 nucleotides read TGTGCCAGCAGCGACCGCCGGGGGGGCGCAGTTGGAAACACCATATATTTT. This encodes CASSDRRGGAVGNTIYF.

The chain recombines TRBV7-3 with TRBJ1-1, with D perhaps matching TRBD1 (6 bases). Germline V gene sequence: CDR1 SGHTA, CDR2 FQGTGA. This CDR3 is 15 amino acids long. V was pared by 2 bases and J by 0 bases, with 10 bases between. CDR3 protein: CASSLRTAMNTEAFF. CDR3 nucleotides: TGTGCCAGCAGCTTACGGACAGCCATGAACACTGAAGCTTTCTTT.

For this clone: Other nucleotide sequences in the sample specify the same CDR3. The chain has TRBV29-1 and TRBJ2-7; 11 positions match TRBD1. Germline V CDR1 and CDR2: SQVTM, ANQGSEA. The V segment lost 6 bases and the J segment 2 bases; nucleotides outside the gene matches: 0. This CDR3 is 12 amino acids long. CDR3 protein: CSVGQGAYEQYF. The CDR3 DNA is TGCAGCGTGGGACAGGGGGCCTACGAGCAGTACTTC.

This chain links TRBV9 with TRBJ2-7; D possibly corresponds to TRBD1 (6 bases). V gave up 3 bases and J gave up 4 bases, with 14 bases separating them. The germline V gene encodes CDR1 SGDLS and CDR2 YYNGEE. The CDR3 is 14 residues long. The DNA of the CDR3 is TGTGCCAGCAGCGCACAGGGCATCTCTTACGAGCAGTACTTC. Protein product: CASSAQGISYEQYF.

This clone was observed once. The J gene is TRBJ1-6, the V gene TRBV30; unclear D gene. This CDR3 has 13 residues. Germline CDR1 GTSNPN, CDR2 SVGIG (reference sequence). The V end was cut by 2 bases, the J end by 10 bases, with 12 bases between. The CDR3 sequence: CAWSLAAESPLHF. For the CDR3, the DNA is TGTGCCTGGAGTCTGGCAGCGGAATCACCCCTCCACTTT.

The genes are TRBV27 and TRBJ1-1, with 9 positions matching TRBD1. The CDR3 length is 16 residues. Germline V gene sequence: CDR1 MNHEY, CDR2 SMNVEV (reference sequence). Unmatched junction bases numbered 6, after V lost 4 bases and J lost 0 bases. The CDR3 region is CASSYRGLPMNTEAFF. The CDR3 region has the DNA TGTGCCAGCAGTTACAGGGGGCTACCCATGAACACTGAAGCTTTCTTT.

The chain couples TRBV30 to TRBJ1-4, with unresolved D. This CDR3 contains 12 residues. Per the germline V gene, CDR1 is GTSNPN and CDR2 is SVGIG (reference sequence). The CDR3 loop reads CAARGTNEKLFF. The CDR3 nucleotides are TGTGCGGCGAGAGGGACTAATGAAAAACTGTTTTTT.

The chain has TRBV28 and TRBJ1-6; 12 bases line up with TRBD1. Trimming took 6 bases from V and 7 from J; bases not matched to a gene: 16. Germline loops: CDR1 MDHEN, CDR2 SYDVKM. This CDR3 has 19 amino acids. DNA for the CDR3: TGTGCCAGCAGAAAAATCGGGACAGGGGGCGCAGATCCGAATTCACCCCTCCACTTT. This gives the protein CASRKIGTGGADPNSPLHF.

Only a few counts were recorded for this clone. V usage is TRBV7-2 and J usage is TRBJ1-2; D not certain. CDR1 is SGHTA, CDR2 FQGNSA, per germline. This CDR3 is 15 amino acids long. Trimming shortened V by 2 bases and J by 8 bases, and 18 bases separated the two germline ends. As DNA, the CDR3 is TGTGCCAGCAGCTTACCCGGGAGGCAGTCGGGAGGCTACACCTTC. Amino acids: CASSLPGRQSGGYTF.

The chain employs TRBV27 and TRBJ2-7; D unresolved. Between the trimmed V and J ends, which lost 6 bases and 0 bases, there was a span of 9 bases. Per germline, CDR1 MNHEY and CDR2 SMNVEV (reference sequence). The CDR3 is 13 amino acids. The CDR3 nucleotides are TGTGCCAGCAGCCTTACTACCTCCTACGAGCAGTACTTC. It yields the protein CASSLTTSYEQYF.

This chain uses TRBV7-9 with TRBJ1-4, with 8 bases that match TRBD1. This CDR3 has 18 amino acids. The germline gives CDR1 SEHNR, CDR2 FQNEAQ (reference sequence). V gave up 3 bases and J gave up 4 bases; unmatched junction bases: 13. The CDR3, as DNA: TGTGCCAGCAGCTTTCCACCCGGTACGGGACAGGTTAATGAAAAACTGTTTTTT. This codes for CASSFPPGTGQVNEKLFF.

A single count supports this clone. The V call is TRBV7-8, the J call TRBJ1-3; TRBD1 might be the D (5 bases). The CDR3 loop spans 16 amino acids. V was cut by 5 bases and J by 0 bases, with 14 bases left in between. The germline V gene has CDR1 SGHVS and CDR2 FQNEAQ. CDR3 sequence: CASSDSLPISGNTIYF. CDR3 DNA sequence: TGTGCCAGCAGCGACAGTCTCCCTATCTCTGGAAACACCATATATTTT.

The chain's CDR3 is CSAGGTGSNEQFF. The CDR3 region has the DNA TGCAGCGCCGGGGGGACAGGGAGCAATGAGCAGTTCTTC. V usage is TRBV29-1 and J usage is TRBJ2-1, with 9 bases aligning to TRBD1. Trimming cost V 7 bases and J 6 bases; bases outside gene matches: 7. Germline V CDR1 and CDR2: SQVTM, ANQGSEA. This CDR3 is built from 13 residues.

This clone was observed a handful of times. V is TRBV3-1 (or the pseudogene TRBV3-2) and J is TRBJ1-2; no clear D gene. Trimming removed 0 bases at V and 0 bases at J, with 5 bases between. The CDR3 spans 14 residues. Germline V gives CDR1 LGHDT, CDR2 YNNKEL (reference sequence). CDR3 coding DNA: TGTGCCAGCAGCCAAGACACAGCTAACTATGGCTACACCTTC. Encoded protein: CASSQDTANYGYTF.

This sequence joins TRBV28 and TRBJ1-5; weak D call: TRBD1 (5 bases). In germline, CDR1 is MDHEN, CDR2 SYDVKM. V was pared by 8 bases and J by 4 bases, with 9 bases between. This CDR3 has 12 residues. CDR3 nucleotide sequence: TGTGCCAGCGGGGGGGGAAATCAGCCCCAGCATTTT. This encodes CASGGGNQPQHF.

This chain uses TRBV29-1 with TRBJ1-5, with TRBD1 matching over 7 bases. CDR1 and CDR2 (germline): SQVTM, ANQGSEA. V lost 4 bases to trimming and J lost 2 bases; unmatched junction nucleotides: 5. The CDR3 has 14 residues. The CDR3 here is CSVGGGNGNQPQHF. The CDR3 nucleotides read TGCAGCGTTGGAGGGGGCAATGGCAATCAGCCCCAGCATTTT.

On this clone itself: The same CDR3 also results from other DNA sequences found in this sample. This chain connects TRBV5-1 to TRBJ2-7; D unresolved. CDR3 length equals 13 residues. The V and J ends lost 1 base and 1 base respectively, with 6 bases between them. CDR1 is SGHRS, CDR2 YFSETQ, per germline. CDR3 nucleotides: TGCGCCAGCAGCTTGACAGCTTCCTACGAGCAGTACTTC. Its translation: CASSLTASYEQYF.

The rearrangement joins TRBV2 to TRBJ2-1, with D uncertain. CDR1 is SNHLY and CDR2 is FYNNEI in the germline V gene. The germline V and J ends were trimmed by 6 bases and 9 bases, with 6 bases remaining between them. This CDR3 comprises 10 residues. The CDR3 coding sequence is TGTGCCAGCAGCCGCGGTGAGCAGTTCTTC. As protein: CASSRGEQFF. The whole variable domain, filled in from reference TRBV2 and TRBJ2-1, reads EPEVTQTPSHQVTQMGQEVILRCVPISNHLYFYWYRQILGQKVEFLVSFYNNEISEKSEIFDDQFSVERPDGSNFTLKIRSTKLEDSAMYFCASSRGEQFFGPGTRLTVL.

To note about this clone: One end of the junction varies from germline; a read error may be responsible. The J gene is TRBJ1-6, the V gene TRBV11-2, with unresolved D. The CDR3 is 15 residues long. CDR1 SGHAT and CDR2 FQNNGV come from the germline V gene. This chain's CDR3 is CASSLLRSSNSPLHF. CDR3 coding DNA: TGTGCCAGCAGCTTACTCAGGTCCTCTAATTCACCCCTCCACTTT.

The rearrangement joins TRBV20-1 to TRBJ2-1; 14 nucleotides match TRBD2. Looked up from germline, CDR1 is DFQATT and CDR2 is SNEGSKA (reference sequence). This CDR3 region has 15 residues. With V trimmed by 3 bases and J by 6 bases, 4 bases remained unmatched. CDR3 loop: CSASQTSGGANEQFF. The DNA of the CDR3 is TGCAGTGCTAGTCAGACTAGCGGGGGGGCCAATGAGCAGTTCTTC.

This clone was counted between two and nine times. V and J are TRBV9 and TRBJ2-5, with 10 nucleotides matching TRBD2. Trimming removed 0 bases from V and 9 bases from J; junction bases left unmatched: 8. This CDR3 has 15 amino acids. Germline CDR1 SGDLS, CDR2 YYNGEE. Here the CDR3 reads CASSVASGGAVAQYF. DNA of the CDR3: TGTGCCAGCAGCGTAGCCAGCGGGGGGGCTGTCGCCCAGTACTTC.

V and J are TRBV27 and TRBJ1-6, with D possibly being TRBD1 (6 bases). The germline V and J ends were trimmed by 7 bases and 6 bases, with 13 bases remaining between them. Germline V gene sequence: CDR1 MNHEY, CDR2 SMNVEV (reference sequence). The CDR3 contains 14 residues. For the CDR3, the DNA is TGTGCCAGCATGTCGGGACATCGTAATTCACCCCTCCACTTT. Amino acids: CASMSGHRNSPLHF.

CDR3 nucleotides: TGTGCCAGCAGCCAAGTTAGGGGACTGAGCTCCTATAATTCACCCCTCCACTTT. This codes for CASSQVRGLSSYNSPLHF. The chain joins TRBV3-1 (or the pseudogene TRBV3-2) to TRBJ1-6, with D perhaps matching TRBD1 (5 bases). The CDR3 runs 18 residues. CDR1 LGHDT and CDR2 YNNKEL come from the germline V gene (reference sequence). V lost 1 base and J 0 bases, leaving 13 bases between the germline ends.